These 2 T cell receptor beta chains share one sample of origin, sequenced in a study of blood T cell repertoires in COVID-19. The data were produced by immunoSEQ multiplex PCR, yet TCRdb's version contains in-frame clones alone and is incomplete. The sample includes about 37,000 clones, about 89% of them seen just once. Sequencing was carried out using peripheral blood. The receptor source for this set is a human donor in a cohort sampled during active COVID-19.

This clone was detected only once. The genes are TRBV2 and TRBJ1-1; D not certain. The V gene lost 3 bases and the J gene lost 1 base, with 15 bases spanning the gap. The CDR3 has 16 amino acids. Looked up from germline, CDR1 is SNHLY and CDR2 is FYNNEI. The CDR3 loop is CASSDPPGGRNTEAFF. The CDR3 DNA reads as TGTGCCAGCAGTGATCCTCCCGGCGGCAGGAACACTGAAGCTTTCTTT.

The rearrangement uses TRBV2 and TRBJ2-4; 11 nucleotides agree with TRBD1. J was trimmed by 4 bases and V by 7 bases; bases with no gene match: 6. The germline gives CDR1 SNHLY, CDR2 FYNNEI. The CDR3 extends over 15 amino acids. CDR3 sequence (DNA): TGTGCCAGCACTTGGGACAGGGGGAAGAAAAACATTCAGTACTTC. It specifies CASTWDRGKKNIQYF.